These 5 T cell receptor beta chains came from one sample sequenced in a study of T cells in Graves' hyperthyroidism and ophthalmopathy. RNA transcripts gave rise to amplified TCR beta CDR3 regions. TCR CDR3 regions were first amplified by RT-PCR with HTBI primers. TCRdb ran MiXCR on the multiplex PCR reads and lists one entry per CDR3 protein. Of roughly 660,000 distinct CDR3 sequences in the sample, 15% to 20% are singletons; the top ten hold 15% to 18%. Source material: blood. The receptors were sampled from a man aged 45-65 years with Graves' hyperthyroidism.

As concerns this clonotype: One end of the junction varies from germline; a read error may be responsible. In DNA form, the CDR3 reads TGCGCCAGCAGCGAAGAAGCGAGCTCCTACAATGAGCAGTTCTTC. It specifies CASSEEASSYNEQFF. The genes are TRBV4-3 and TRBJ2-1; D not certain. The CDR3 is 15 residues long. In germline, CDR1 is LGHNA, CDR2 YSLEER.

This clonotype was recorded at least ten times. This sequence joins TRBV7-2 and TRBJ2-1; 8 bases fit TRBD2. Trimming removed 1 base from V and 8 bases from J; junction bases left unmatched: 7. The CDR3 covers 15 residues. Germline values: CDR1 SGHTA, CDR2 FQGNSA. The chain's CDR3 is CASSLGLAGTDEQFF. Written as DNA, the CDR3 is TGTGCCAGCAGCTTAGGGCTAGCGGGTACGGATGAGCAGTTCTTC.

In its sample, this clonotype was seen many times. Here the CDR3 reads CASSPVSGANVLTF. For the CDR3, the DNA is TGTGCCAGCAGTCCGGTCTCTGGGGCCAACGTCCTGACTTTC. J is TRBJ2-6 and V is TRBV6-1; no definite D call. The CDR3 runs 14 residues. Germline CDR1 and CDR2: MNHNS and SASEGT. V was pared by 5 bases and J by 0 bases, with 5 bases between.

V usage is TRBV6-1 and J usage is TRBJ1-6; D perhaps matches TRBD1 (6 bases). The V gene's germline CDR1 is MNHNS and CDR2 SASEGT. The CDR3 is 14 residues long. With 2 bases removed from V and 7 bases from J, the gap between germline ends came to 9 bases. CDR3 loop: CASSETGSNSPLHF. CDR3 DNA sequence: TGTGCCAGCAGTGAAACAGGGTCAAATTCACCCCTCCACTTT.

The V and J genes are TRBV24-1 and TRBJ2-3; 9 bases map to TRBD1. Germline V CDR1 and CDR2: KGHDR, SFDVKD. V dropped 3 bases and J dropped 6; count of bases not matched to a gene: 6. The CDR3 covers 15 residues. For the CDR3, the DNA is TGTGCCACCAGTGATCGCCGGGACAGGGTGGATACGCAGTATTTT. This codes for CATSDRRDRVDTQYF.